The next 9 T cell receptor beta chains were all read from a single sample in a study of identical twins (dated by TCRdb to the mid-2010s). Libraries were made using 5' RACE. The instrument given in TCRdb is Illumina HiSeq 2000. TCRdb handled the public reads itself, with Q25 trimming in fastp and clone calling in MiXCR, and kept productive beta chains. Records with the same CDR3 protein are collapsed into one entry carrying the most frequent genes and DNA. A total of approximately 240,000 distinct CDR3 sequences appear in this sample, 11% to 15% of them only once. The top ten clonotypes cover approximately 9.3% of the sample. The sample consisted of memory (CD45RO+) T cells sorted from blood. Explained via the paper, the cell subset or site label denotes: CD45RO+ enriched T cells. The source is a woman between 18 and 29 years old in good health.

The chain carries TRBV4-1 and TRBJ2-5; no definite D call. V lost 2 bases to trimming and J lost 2 bases, with 15 bases between them. Germline loops: CDR1 MGHRA, CDR2 YSYEKL. This CDR3 has 16 amino acids. In DNA, the CDR3 is TGCGCCAGCAGCCAATTTGGTAGTCCACTGCAAGAGACCCAGTACTTC. This sequence encodes CASSQFGSPLQETQYF.

The V call is TRBV27, the J call TRBJ1-5; no clear D. Trimming removed 0 bases at V and 7 bases at J, with 7 bases between. The CDR3 runs 13 residues. Germline V gene data show CDR1 as MNHEY and CDR2 as SMNVEV (reference sequence). In DNA, the CDR3 is TGTGCCAGCAGTTTATCGTTCGGACAGCCCCAGCATTTT. Translation: CASSLSFGQPQHF.

In this sample, this clonotype turned up a few times. The chain couples TRBV2 to TRBJ1-5; 8 positions agree with TRBD1. The junction had 7 bases not matched to a gene; V was cut back by 6 bases and J by 0 bases. Germline V gene sequence: CDR1 SNHLY, CDR2 FYNNEI. The length of the CDR3 is 16 residues. The CDR3 loop is CASRGMTGASNQPQHF. In nucleotides, the CDR3 is TGTGCCAGCAGGGGCATGACAGGGGCTAGCAATCAGCCCCAGCATTTT.

This clonotype was counted at least ten times. The chain recombines TRBV12-3 or TRBV12-4 with TRBJ1-2, with TRBD1 identical over 10 bases. The trim removed 6 bases at V and 8 bases at J, leaving 6 bases unmatched. The CDR3 covers 13 residues. The CDR3 coding sequence is TGTGCCAGCAGACCGGGACAGGGGAGCGGCTACACCTTC. It specifies CASRPGQGSGYTF.

The chain carries TRBV19 and TRBJ2-7; D uncertain. The germline V gene has CDR1 LNHDA and CDR2 SQIVND (reference sequence). The CDR3 extends over 13 amino acids. The V gene lost 1 base and the J gene lost 3 bases, with 7 bases spanning the gap. The CDR3 coding sequence is TGTGCCAGTAGTATAGGGTCCTACTACGAGCAGTACTTC. This translates into CASSIGSYYEQYF.

There are a few counts of this clonotype. The rearrangement links TRBV4-2 to TRBJ1-2, with TRBD1 matching 7 bases. The length of the CDR3 is 17 residues. Germline V lookup: CDR1 LGHNA, CDR2 YNFKEQ. V was pared by 1 base and J by 3 bases, with 11 bases of the junction left unmatched. In nucleotides, the CDR3 is TGTGCCAGCAGCCAAGGAGGACAGGAAGGGGTATACTATGGCTACACCTTC. Its translation is CASSQGGQEGVYYGYTF.

The chain recombines TRBV30 with TRBJ2-7; TRBD1 or TRBD2 may be the D gene (5 bases each). The V end lost 2 bases, the J end lost 6 bases, and 23 bases lay between the germline ends. The germline CDR1 and CDR2 sequences are GTSNPN and SVGIG (reference sequence). This CDR3 has 16 amino acids. The CDR3 protein is CAWSYRGRRDKAEQYF. CDR3 DNA sequence: TGTGCCTGGAGTTATCGGGGCCGTAGGGATAAGGCCGAGCAGTACTTC.

This clonotype has ten or more counts. The chain employs TRBV5-1 and TRBJ2-3, with 10 bases fitting TRBD2. V dropped 0 bases and J dropped 4; count of bases not matched to a gene: 2. The CDR3 sequence is 15 residues long. Germline V gene lookup returns CDR1 SGHRS and CDR2 YFSETQ. CDR3 DNA sequence: TGCGCCAGCAGCTTGGCCCTAGCGGGAGCAGATACGCAGTATTTT. Encoded protein: CASSLALAGADTQYF.

This clonotype was seen a handful of times. The chain carries TRBV6-2 or TRBV6-3 and TRBJ2-1; TRBD1 matches at 9 bases. The V and J ends lost 11 bases and 5 bases, in that order; junction bases with no gene match: 10. This CDR3 spans 14 amino acids. Germline loops: CDR1 MNHEY, CDR2 SVGEGT. CDR3 loop: CASVRDRAHNEQFF. The CDR3 DNA is TGTGCCTCCGTTAGGGACAGGGCCCACAATGAGCAGTTCTTC.